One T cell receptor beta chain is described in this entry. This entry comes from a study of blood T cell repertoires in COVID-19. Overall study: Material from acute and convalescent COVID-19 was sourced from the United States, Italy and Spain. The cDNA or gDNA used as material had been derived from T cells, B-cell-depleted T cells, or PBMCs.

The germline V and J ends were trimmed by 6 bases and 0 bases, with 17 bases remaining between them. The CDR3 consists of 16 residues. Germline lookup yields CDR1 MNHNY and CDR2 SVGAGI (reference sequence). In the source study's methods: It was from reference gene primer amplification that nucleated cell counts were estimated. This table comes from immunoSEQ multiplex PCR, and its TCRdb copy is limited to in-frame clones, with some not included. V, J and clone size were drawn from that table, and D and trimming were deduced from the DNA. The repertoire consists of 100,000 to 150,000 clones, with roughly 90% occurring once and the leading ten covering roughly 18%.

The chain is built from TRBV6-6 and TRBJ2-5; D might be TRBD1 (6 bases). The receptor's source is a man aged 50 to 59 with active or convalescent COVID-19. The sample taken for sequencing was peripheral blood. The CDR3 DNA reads TGTGCCAGCAGAGACCGTGCCGGGACACACCAAGAGACCCAGTACTTC. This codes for CASRDRAGTHQETQYF.